This T cell receptor (beta chain) was recovered during a study of cytomegalovirus exposure and HLA in healthy donors. Study-wide points: Reports indicate that TCR beta sequences accurately predicted the HLA-A and HLA-B alleles of most subjects. Rarity held for most TCR sequences, but there were some public TCRs that occurred in many donors.

Healthy individuals who donated bone marrow served as the donors. 13 Jbeta primers and 60 Vbeta primers were used for the PCR. The repertoire was sequenced with immunoSEQ multiplex PCR; TCRdb's copy has only in-frame clones and lacks some. The sample has approximately 260,000 clones; around four fifths are singletons. For this clone: What it recognizes is unknown.

The TCR sequence derives from a woman between 40 and 50 years old in good health and CMV-seropositive. The sample comprised PBMCs.

The CDR3 loop is CASSVGQNTDTQYF. The CDR3 region has the DNA TGTGCCAGCTCGGTGGGACAAAACACAGATACGCAGTATTTT. V is TRBV18 and J is TRBJ2-3; TRBD1 is a possible D gene (6 bases). Trimming shortened V by 6 bases and J by 2 bases, and 12 bases separated the two germline ends. This CDR3 region has 14 residues. Germline V gives CDR1 KGHSH, CDR2 LQKENI.